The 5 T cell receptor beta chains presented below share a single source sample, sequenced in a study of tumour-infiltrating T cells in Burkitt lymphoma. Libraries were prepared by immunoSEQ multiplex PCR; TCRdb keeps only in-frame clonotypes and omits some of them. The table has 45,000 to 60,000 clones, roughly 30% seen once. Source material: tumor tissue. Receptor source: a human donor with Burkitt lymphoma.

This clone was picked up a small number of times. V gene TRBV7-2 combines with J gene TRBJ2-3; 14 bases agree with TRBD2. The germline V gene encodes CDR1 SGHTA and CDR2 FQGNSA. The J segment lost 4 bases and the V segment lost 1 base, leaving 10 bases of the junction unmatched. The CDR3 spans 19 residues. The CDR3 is CASSLVGWTSGGKADTQYF. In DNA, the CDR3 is TGTGCCAGCAGCTTAGTTGGTTGGACTAGCGGGGGGAAGGCAGATACGCAGTATTTT.

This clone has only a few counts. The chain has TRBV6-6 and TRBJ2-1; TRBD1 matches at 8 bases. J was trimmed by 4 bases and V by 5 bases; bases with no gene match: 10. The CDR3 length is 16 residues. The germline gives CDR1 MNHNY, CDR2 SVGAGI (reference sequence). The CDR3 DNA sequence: TGTGCCAGCAGTAACCATCCGGGACAGGTGTACAATGAGCAGTTCTTC. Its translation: CASSNHPGQVYNEQFF.

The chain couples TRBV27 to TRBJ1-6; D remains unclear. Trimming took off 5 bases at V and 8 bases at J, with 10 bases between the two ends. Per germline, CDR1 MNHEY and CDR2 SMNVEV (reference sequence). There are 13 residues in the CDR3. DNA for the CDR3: TGTGCCAGCAGTCCAAACCCCCATTCACCCCTCCACTTT. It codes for CASSPNPHSPLHF.

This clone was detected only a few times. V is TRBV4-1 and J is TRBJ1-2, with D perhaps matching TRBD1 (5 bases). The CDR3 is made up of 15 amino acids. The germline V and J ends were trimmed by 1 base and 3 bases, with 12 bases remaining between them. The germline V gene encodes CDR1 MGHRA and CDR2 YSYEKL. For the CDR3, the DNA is TGCGCCAGCAGCCAAGCTGGGACCCCATACTATGGCTACACCTTC. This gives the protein CASSQAGTPYYGYTF.

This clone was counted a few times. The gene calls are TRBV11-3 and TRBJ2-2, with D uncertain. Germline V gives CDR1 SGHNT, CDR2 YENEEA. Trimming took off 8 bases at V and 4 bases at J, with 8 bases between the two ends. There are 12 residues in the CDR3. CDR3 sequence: CASRTVTGELFF. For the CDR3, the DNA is TGTGCCAGCCGGACGGTCACCGGGGAGCTGTTTTTT.